The 10 T cell receptor beta chains below come from one sample, sequenced in a study of beta chain features in type 1 diabetes. Expressed TCRB transcripts were sequenced because the entire RNA isolate underwent reverse transcription. The repertoire was sequenced with immunoSEQ multiplex PCR; TCRdb's copy has only in-frame clones and lacks some. The sample has some 900,000 clones; under 20% are singletons. The sequencing input was naive CD4+ T cells from blood. Receptors originate from a woman aged 18 to 35 in good health.

This clone was seen a handful of times. A junction boundary mismatches the germline segment, possibly from a read error. The CDR3 is CRVGSGAATDTQYF. CDR3 bases: TGCAGGGTTGGGTCGGGGGCGGCAACAGATACGCAGTATTTT. The chain couples TRBV29-1 to TRBJ2-3, with D perhaps assigned TRBD1 or TRBD2 (6 bases each). The CDR3 is 14 residues long. Per germline, CDR1 SQVTM and CDR2 ANQGSEA.

The table lists this clone with a few counts. V gene TRBV18 combines with J gene TRBJ2-5; either TRBD1 or TRBD2 may supply D (6 bases each). The CDR3 has 15 amino acids. Trimming pared 3 bases from V and 2 bases from J, leaving 13 bases between. Germline lookup yields CDR1 KGHSH and CDR2 LQKENI. CDR3 sequence reads: CASSPMGGPQETQYF. CDR3 nucleotide sequence: TGTGCCAGCTCACCCATGGGGGGCCCTCAAGAGACCCAGTACTTC.

This clone showed up just a few times. The genes are TRBV4-3 and TRBJ2-1; weak D call: TRBD2 (5 bases). Germline loops: CDR1 LGHNA, CDR2 YSLEER. This CDR3 has 13 amino acids. V dropped 0 bases and J dropped 12 bases, with 12 bases sitting between them. The CDR3 sequence is CASSQDPLARQFF. DNA for the CDR3: TGCGCCAGCAGCCAAGATCCTCTAGCCCGGCAGTTCTTC.

This rearrangement joins TRBV4-2 to TRBJ2-2; D remains ambiguous. Per germline, CDR1 LGHNA and CDR2 YNFKEQ. Between the trimmed V and J ends, which lost 4 bases and 1 base, there was a span of 4 bases. The CDR3 consists of 13 residues. CDR3 sequence (DNA): TGTGCCAGCAGCCTGGGGAACACCGGGGAGCTGTTTTTT. This codes for CASSLGNTGELFF.

This clone came up a few times. The chain is built from TRBV23-1 and TRBJ2-7; the D gene is possibly TRBD1 (6 bases). TRBV23-1 is an open reading frame, and its role is uncertain. The CDR3 runs 14 residues. The V and J ends lost 3 bases and 4 bases respectively, with 13 bases between them. The CDR3 protein is CASSQAPRGYEQYF. CDR3 coding DNA: TGCGCCAGCAGTCAGGCCCCCAGGGGTTACGAGCAGTACTTC.

This chain links TRBV7-6 with TRBJ2-2; D not resolved. V shed 2 bases and J shed 1 base, with 20 bases lying between them. CDR3 length equals 19 residues. Germline V lookup: CDR1 SGHVS, CDR2 FNYEAQ. The CDR3 sequence is CASSLRQAGSLGNTGELFF. CDR3 nucleotide sequence: TGTGCCAGCAGCTTACGACAAGCCGGGTCCCTCGGGAACACCGGGGAGCTGTTTTTT. The complete variable domain, with remaining parts taken from reference TRBV7-6 and TRBJ2-2, reads GAGVSQSPRYKVTKRGQDVALRCDPISGHVSLYWYRQALGQGPEFLTYFNYEAQQDKSGLPNDRFSAERPEGSISTLTIQRTEQRDSAMYRCASSLRQAGSLGNTGELFFGEGSRLTVL.

This chain uses TRBV29-1 with TRBJ2-3, with D perhaps matching TRBD2 (6 bases). This CDR3 region has 12 residues. The V gene's germline CDR1 is SQVTM and CDR2 ANQGSEA. V was clipped by 4 bases and J by 3 bases, with 8 bases between them. In DNA, the CDR3 is TGCAGCGTTGGGGCGGGGACAGATACGCAGTATTTT. Its protein product is CSVGAGTDTQYF.

On this clone itself: A much larger clonotype is one base distant, so this may be a read error. At the DNA level, this CDR3 is encoded by other sequences in the same sample as well. The chain carries TRBV28 and TRBJ1-5; D unresolved. Trimming left V 3 bases short and J 5 bases short, with 2 bases between. This CDR3 contains 11 residues. Germline CDR1 reads MDHEN; CDR2 reads SYDVKM. CDR3 DNA: TGTGCCAGCAGTTTGGATCAGCCCCAGCATTTT. Its protein is CASSLDQPQHF.

The table lists this clone with a count of one. The chain links TRBV13 to TRBJ2-5, with 13 bases that match TRBD2. Germline CDR1 PRHDT, CDR2 FYEKMQ (reference sequence). The V and J ends lost 3 bases and 2 bases, in that order; junction bases with no gene match: 3. The CDR3 is 16 amino acids. The CDR3 is CASSLGLAGLQETQYF. CDR3 coding DNA: TGTGCCAGCAGCTTGGGACTAGCGGGGCTTCAAGAGACCCAGTACTTC. The full variable domain, in which reference TRBV13 and TRBJ2-5 provide the parts outside the CDR3, is AAGVIQSPRHLIKEKRETATLKCYPIPRHDTVYWYQQGPGQDPQFLISFYEKMQSDKGSIPDRFSAQQFSDYHSELNMSSLELGDSALYFCASSLGLAGLQETQYFGPGTRLLVL.

This clone was picked up a small number of times. The V gene is TRBV7-2, the J gene TRBJ1-1, with 7 nucleotides matching TRBD1. Unmatched junction bases numbered 5, after V lost 2 bases and J lost 2 bases. Germline assignment: CDR1 SGHTA and CDR2 FQGNSA. The CDR3 is 15 amino acids. CDR3 bases: TGTGCCAGCAGCTTAATGACAGGGTCAAACACTGAAGCTTTCTTT. Protein: CASSLMTGSNTEAFF.